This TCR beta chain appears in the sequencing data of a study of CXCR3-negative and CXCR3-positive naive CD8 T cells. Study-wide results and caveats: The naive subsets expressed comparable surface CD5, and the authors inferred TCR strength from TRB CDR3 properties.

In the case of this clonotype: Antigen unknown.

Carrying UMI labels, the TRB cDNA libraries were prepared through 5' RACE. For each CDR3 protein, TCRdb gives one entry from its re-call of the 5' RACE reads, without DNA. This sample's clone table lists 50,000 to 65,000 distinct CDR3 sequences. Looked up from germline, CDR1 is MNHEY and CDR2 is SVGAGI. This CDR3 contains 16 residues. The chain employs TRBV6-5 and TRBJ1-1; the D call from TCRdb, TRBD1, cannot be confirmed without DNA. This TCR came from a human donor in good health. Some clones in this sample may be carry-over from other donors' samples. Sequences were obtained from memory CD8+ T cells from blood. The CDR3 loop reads CASRRQTGGRGTEAFF.